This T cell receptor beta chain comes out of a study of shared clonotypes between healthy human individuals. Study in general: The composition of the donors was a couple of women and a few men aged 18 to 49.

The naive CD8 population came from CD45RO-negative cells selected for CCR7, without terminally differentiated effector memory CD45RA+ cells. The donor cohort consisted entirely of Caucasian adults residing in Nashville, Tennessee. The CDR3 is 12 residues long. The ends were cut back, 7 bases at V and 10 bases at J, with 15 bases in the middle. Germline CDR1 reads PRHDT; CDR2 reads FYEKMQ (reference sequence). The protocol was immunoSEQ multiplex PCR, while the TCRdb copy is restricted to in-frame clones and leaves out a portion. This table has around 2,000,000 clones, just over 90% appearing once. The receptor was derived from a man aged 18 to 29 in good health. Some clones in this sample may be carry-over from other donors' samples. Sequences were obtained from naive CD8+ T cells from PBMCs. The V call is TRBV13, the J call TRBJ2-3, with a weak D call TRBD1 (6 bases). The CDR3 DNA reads TGTGCCAGCAAACACAGGGAGAGTGCGCAGTATTTT. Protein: CASKHRESAQYF.